The clone carrying this T cell receptor (beta chain) was observed a handful of times. This specimen comes from a study of blood T cell repertoires in COVID-19. On the study more broadly: Samples representing acute and convalescent COVID-19 were sourced from the United States, Italy and Spain. T cells, B-cell-depleted T cells, or PBMCs supplied cDNA or gDNA.

Germline V gene lookup returns CDR1 LGHDT and CDR2 YNNKEL (reference sequence). The V segment lost 0 bases and the J segment 7 bases; nucleotides outside the gene matches: 8. There are 17 residues in the CDR3. In the study's own analysis: Estimation of nucleated cell counts was performed using reference gene primer amplification. The method was immunoSEQ multiplex PCR; TCRdb's version includes in-frame clones alone and lacks a portion of them. From that table come the V and J calls and clone size; the DNA was used to work out D and trimming. The top ten clones hold 2.5% to 3% of a sample with just under 350,000 clones, over 70% of them seen once.

The source is a man aged 25-45 years with active or convalescent COVID-19. What was sequenced was peripheral blood. The chain is built from TRBV3-1 (or the pseudogene TRBV3-2) and TRBJ1-6; 8 bases line up with TRBD1. The CDR3 DNA reads as TGTGCCAGCAGCCAAGATCAGGGGGGACAGGCGAATTCACCCCTCCACTTT. Amino acids: CASSQDQGGQANSPLHF.